These T cell receptor beta chains were read from a single sample in a study of blood T cell repertoires in COVID-19. Measured with immunoSEQ multiplex PCR; TCRdb has only the in-frame clones, and not every one. The data contain around 130,000 clones, about 88% of them singletons. The specimen was PBMCs or T cells enriched from blood (not recorded which). The receptor source for this set is a middle-aged man with acute COVID-19. The CDR3 runs from the conserved cysteine through the conserved F or W. Each record gives: D gene, clone size, V gene, J gene, CDR3 protein, CDR3 DNA. A D gene is named only where the DNA matches it firmly. Clone size is given for some rows only: seen once, a few or many times, or a class if the clone is expanded.

NA	NA	TRBV3-1/TRBV3-2	TRBJ2-3	CASSQGLTDTQYF	TGTGCCAGCAGCCAAGGGCTCACAGATACGCAGTATTTT
TRBD1	NA	TRBV24-1	TRBJ2-2	CATSDSGTGNTGELFF	TGTGCCACCAGTGACTCCGGGACAGGGAACACCGGGGAGCTGTTTTTT
NA	NA	TRBV5-1	TRBJ2-7	CASRLTNGGYEQYF	TGCGCCAGCCGATTAACTAACGGGGGCTACGAGCAGTACTTC
NA	NA	TRBV7-2	TRBJ1-1	CASSFDSANTEAFF	TGTGCCAGCAGCTTTGACAGCGCAAACACTGAAGCTTTCTTT
NA	NA	TRBV5-1	TRBJ2-1	CASSAGLQSEQFF	TGCGCCAGCAGCGCCGGGTTGCAGAGTGAGCAGTTCTTC
NA	NA	TRBV18	TRBJ1-1	CASSPPQEGMAFF	TGTGCCAGCTCACCACCCCAGGAGGGGATGGCTTTCTTT
NA	NA	TRBV20-1	TRBJ1-6	CSASYSGLSPLHF	TGCAGTGCTAGTTACTCAGGCCTTTCACCCCTCCACTTT
NA	NA	TRBV25-1	TRBJ1-1	CASSPYGGARVAFF	TGTGCCAGCAGTCCGTATGGAGGGGCGCGGGTAGCTTTCTTT
TRBD1	NA	TRBV6-5	TRBJ2-7	CASSEITGGSYEQYF	TGTGCCAGCAGCGAGATTACAGGGGGCTCCTACGAGCAGTACTTC
TRBD1	NA	TRBV29-1	TRBJ1-4	CSVGQGGFIEKEKLFF	TGCAGCGTTGGACAGGGGGGCTTTATCGAGAAAGAAAAACTGTTTTTT
NA	NA	TRBV9	TRBJ2-3	CASSPRDLFTDTQYF	TGTGCCAGCAGCCCCCGGGATCTTTTCACAGATACGCAGTATTTT
NA	once	TRBV4-2	TRBJ1-2	CASSQDLRIEGVGYGYTF	TGTGCCAGCAGCCAAGATTTGCGTATAGAGGGGGTCGGCTATGGCTACACCTTC
NA	NA	TRBV14	TRBJ2-7	CASSQLGSSYEQYF	TGTGCCAGCAGCCAGCTAGGGAGTTCCTACGAGCAGTACTTC
TRBD2	NA	TRBV3-1/TRBV3-2	TRBJ2-1	CASSQVSGRDEQFF	TGTGCCAGCAGCCAAGTTAGCGGGAGAGATGAGCAGTTCTTC
NA	NA	TRBV5-6	TRBJ1-1	CASSRITGVSKNTEAFF	TGTGCCAGCAGCCGCATTACAGGAGTGAGTAAAAACACTGAAGCTTTCTTT
TRBD2	NA	TRBV18	TRBJ2-1	CASSPPISGGFYNEQFF	TGTGCCAGCTCACCTCCCATCAGCGGGGGCTTTTACAATGAGCAGTTCTTC
TRBD1	NA	TRBV5-6	TRBJ1-5	CASSTSTGKMDQPQHF	TGTGCCAGCAGCACGTCGACAGGGAAGATGGATCAGCCCCAGCATTTT
NA	once	TRBV28	TRBJ2-7	CASTSTPRNEQYF	TGTGCCAGCACCTCCACCCCCAGGAACGAGCAGTACTTC
TRBD2	NA	TRBV15	TRBJ2-3	CATSRGLAGISDTQYF	TGTGCCACCAGCAGAGGGCTAGCGGGAATTTCAGATACGCAGTATTTT
TRBD1	NA	TRBV6-5	TRBJ1-2	CASGHRGRNYGYTF	TGTGCCAGCGGCCACAGGGGTAGGAACTATGGCTACACCTTC
NA	NA	TRBV5-5	TRBJ1-5	CASSLDGAYSNQPQHF	TGTGCCAGCAGCTTGGACGGAGCTTATAGCAATCAGCCCCAGCATTTT
TRBD2	NA	TRBV5-1	TRBJ2-7	CASSFTSGSSYEQYF	TGCGCCAGCAGCTTTACTAGCGGGAGTTCCTACGAGCAGTACTTC
TRBD1	NA	TRBV5-1	TRBJ1-4	CASSLVGQLNEKLFF	TGCGCCAGCAGCTTGGTGGGACAGCTGAATGAAAAACTGTTTTTT
NA	NA	TRBV25-1	TRBJ1-5	CASSGAGNQPQHF	TGTGCCAGCAGTGGGGCAGGCAATCAGCCCCAGCATTTT
TRBD2	NA	TRBV6-1	TRBJ2-3	CASSEYASGGSTDTQYF	TGTGCCAGCAGTGAATACGCTAGCGGGGGGTCCACAGATACGCAGTATTTT
NA	NA	TRBV5-1	TRBJ2-2	CASGSRLGNGELFF	TGCGCCAGTGGGTCGCGACTAGGGAACGGGGAGCTGTTTTTT
TRBD1	NA	TRBV5-1	TRBJ2-2	CASAPRTGDTGELFF	TGCGCCAGCGCCCCAAGGACAGGGGACACCGGGGAGCTGTTTTTT
NA	NA	TRBV27	TRBJ1-1	CASSHRGGLMNTEAFF	TGTGCCAGCAGCCATCGGGGGGGTCTAATGAACACTGAAGCTTTCTTT
NA	NA	TRBV10-3	TRBJ2-2	CAISEGNGVYTGELFF	TGTGCCATCAGTGAAGGAAACGGAGTTTACACCGGGGAGCTGTTTTTT
TRBD2	NA	TRBV27	TRBJ2-3	CASLREGTDTQYF	TGTGCCAGCCTCCGGGAGGGCACAGATACGCAGTATTTT
TRBD2	NA	TRBV14	TRBJ2-4	CASSRNQGFGTSKNIQYF	TGTGCCAGCAGCCGCAACCAAGGATTCGGGACTAGTAAAAACATTCAGTACTTC
TRBD2	once	TRBV18	TRBJ2-5	CASSPPGLAGGLQETQYF	TGTGCCAGCTCACCACCGGGACTAGCGGGGGGCCTCCAAGAGACCCAGTACTTC